The rows below give T cell receptor beta chains drawn from one sample of a study of T cell repertoires in cytomegalovirus infection. MiXCR, run by TCRdb on the reads, gives a single entry per CDR3 protein. The sample carries hundreds of thousands of distinct CDR3 sequences, 40% to 50% recorded once. What these receptors recognize is not known. Sequences were derived from cultured PBMCs, sampled from culture after CMV antigen stimulation. Receptors originate from a human donor in good health (CMV status not recorded). Some clones in this sample may be carry-over from other donors' samples. CDR3s include the opening cysteine and the closing phenylalanine or tryptophan. A D gene is named only where the DNA matches it firmly. Not all rows give a size; the values are once, few, many and, for expanded clones, a class.

abundance	v_gene	d_gene	j_gene	CDR3nt	CDR3aa
NA	TRBV6-1	NA	TRBJ2-7	TGTGCCAGCTGGGGGTTCGCGTACGAGCAGTACTTC	CASWGFAYEQYF
few	TRBV12-3/TRBV12-4	TRBD1	TRBJ1-5	TGTGCCAGCAAAACGGACAGGGTGTTTCAGCCCCAGCATTTT	CASKTDRVFQPQHF
few	TRBV5-1	TRBD1	TRBJ2-6	TGCGCCAGCAGCTTGTTAACAGGGGATAACGGGGCCAACGTCCTGACTTTC	CASSLLTGDNGANVLTF
few	TRBV7-2	NA	TRBJ2-7	TGTGCCAGCAGCTTACGATTTGGGTCCGCCTACGAGCAGTACTTC	CASSLRFGSAYEQYF
NA	TRBV9	TRBD2	TRBJ2-1	TGTGCCAGCACCCAGCGGGGGGGGGGGAATGAGCAGTTCTTC	CASTQRGGGNEQFF
few	TRBV7-8	TRBD1	TRBJ2-7	TGTGCCAGCAGCTTCCCCGGGACAGGCTTCAACGAGCAGTACTTC	CASSFPGTGFNEQYF
NA	TRBV12-3/TRBV12-4	NA	TRBJ1-4	TGTGCCAGCAGTTTTTCTGGGACTAATGAAAAACTGTTTTTT	CASSFSGTNEKLFF
few	TRBV6-2/TRBV6-3	TRBD2	TRBJ2-1	TGTGCCAGCACCCACCGGGGGGGGAGAAGGCCGTACAATGAGCAGTTCTTC	CASTHRGGRRPYNEQFF
many	TRBV7-6	NA	TRBJ2-1	TGTGCCAGCAGCTTAAATCCCAACAATGAGCAGTTCTTC	CASSLNPNNEQFF
NA	TRBV29-1	NA	TRBJ1-1	TGCAGCGTTGAAGATCGGTACAGGGCCGTTGAAGCTTTCTTT	CSVEDRYRAVEAFF
NA	TRBV10-3	NA	TRBJ1-1	TGTGCCATCAGTGGTGGTTGGGGGGGGAACACTGAAGCTTTCTTT	CAISGGWGGNTEAFF
once	TRBV6-1	NA	TRBJ2-3	TGTGCCAGCAGTGATCCGGCCTACCAACCGGGGGATACGCAGTATTTT	CASSDPAYQPGDTQYF
NA	TRBV20-1	NA	TRBJ1-5	TGCAGTGCTAGTATCCCTCTCCAGCCCCAGCATTTT	CSASIPLQPQHF
few	TRBV12-3/TRBV12-4	NA	TRBJ1-1	TGTGCCAGCAGTCTCGAAAGGGTCACTGAAGCTTTCTTT	CASSLERVTEAFF
once	TRBV4-3	TRBD1	TRBJ2-3	TGCGCCAGCAGCCAAGATGAGACAGGGACAGATACGCAGTATTTT	CASSQDETGTDTQYF
NA	TRBV27	NA	TRBJ2-7	TGTGCCAGCAGTTTCGATGGCGAGGGCGAGCAGTACTTC	CASSFDGEGEQYF
few	TRBV7-6	NA	TRBJ2-7	TGTGCCAGCAGCTTCGGAAGGTCCGGAGGGGAGCAGTACTTC	CASSFGRSGGEQYF
few	TRBV11-2	NA	TRBJ1-2	TGTGCCAGCAGCTTAGCCCGCGGAGGATATGGCTACACCTTC	CASSLARGGYGYTF
many	TRBV6-1	NA	TRBJ2-3	TGTGCCAGCAGTGAAATCGATACGCAGTATTTT	CASSEIDTQYF
NA	TRBV7-2	NA	TRBJ2-5	TGTGCCAGCAGCGTTCCGGGTTTCCAAGAGACCCAGTACTTC	CASSVPGFQETQYF
NA	TRBV7-9	NA	TRBJ1-1	TGTGCCAGCAACCGCGAGTACACTGAAGCTTTCTTT	CASNREYTEAFF
NA	TRBV6-1	NA	TRBJ1-2	TGTGCCAGCACGGAGGGAGGGGACTTCTATGGCTACACCTTC	CASTEGGDFYGYTF
few	TRBV12-3/TRBV12-4	NA	TRBJ1-5	TGTGCCAGCAGCCCGCCAAAGCAGCCCCAGCATTTT	CASSPPKQPQHF
once	TRBV7-6	NA	TRBJ2-1	TGTGCCAGCAGCTTCTACTCGGGGGGCGGCTACAATGAGCAGTTCTTC	CASSFYSGGGYNEQFF
NA	TRBV7-2	NA	TRBJ2-7	TGTGCCAGCAGCTTACTCTCTCCTGAATACGAGCAGTACTTC	CASSLLSPEYEQYF
NA	TRBV6-1	NA	TRBJ2-4	TGTGCCACCTCCGAGGCCTTTGCAGCCAAAAACATTCAGTACTTC	CATSEAFAAKNIQYF
NA	TRBV11-2	NA	TRBJ2-1	TGTGCCAGCAGCTTAGTAACAGCCTACAATGAGCAGTTCTTC	CASSLVTAYNEQFF
NA	TRBV2	NA	TRBJ2-6	TGTGCCAGCATCTCGCTCCGTGGGGCCAACGTCCTGACTTTC	CASISLRGANVLTF
NA	TRBV5-6	NA	TRBJ1-5	TGTGCCAGCAGCCTTGGGGGATCGGATGCGTGGGGCAATCAGCCCCAGCATTTT	CASSLGGSDAWGNQPQHF
NA	TRBV29-1	NA	TRBJ1-3	TGCAGCGTCATGGAGTCCGGAAACACCATATATTTT	CSVMESGNTIYF
NA	TRBV7-9	NA	TRBJ2-1	TGTGCCAGCGACATCGCTAGTGAGCAGTTCTTC	CASDIASEQFF
NA	TRBV7-8	NA	TRBJ1-4	TGTGCCAGCAGACCCACAGGGTATCGGGAAAAACTGTTTTTT	CASRPTGYREKLFF
few	TRBV7-2	NA	TRBJ2-4	TGTGCCAGCAGCCTAGGACTGCGAGCCAAAAACATTCAGTACTTC	CASSLGLRAKNIQYF
NA	TRBV6-6	NA	TRBJ2-7	TGTGCCAGCAGTTACTGGCCGGAGGCCCCCCGGGACGAGCAGTACTTC	CASSYWPEAPRDEQYF
NA	TRBV12-3/TRBV12-4	TRBD2	TRBJ2-7	TGTGCCAGCAGGACTAGCGGGAGTATATACGAGCAGTACTTC	CASRTSGSIYEQYF
NA	TRBV2	NA	TRBJ2-7	TGTGCCAGCAGCAACCGACAGTTCGAGCAGTACTTC	CASSNRQFEQYF
few	TRBV7-6	NA	TRBJ2-7	TGTGCCAGCAGCTTAGAGGTATGGTCCGAGCAGTACTTC	CASSLEVWSEQYF
NA	TRBV27	NA	TRBJ2-7	TGTGCCAGCAGAACACTGGCCCGGGGGGAGCAGTACTTC	CASRTLARGEQYF
NA	TRBV6-2/TRBV6-3	TRBD1	TRBJ2-7	TGTGCCAGCAGTCCAATACCGACAGGGCCAGTGGTTACCTACGAGCAGTACTTC	CASSPIPTGPVVTYEQYF
few	TRBV7-2	NA	TRBJ2-7	TGTGCCAGCAGCTTAGACAGGGTATTCGAGCAGTACTTC	CASSLDRVFEQYF
NA	TRBV7-2	NA	TRBJ2-5	TGTGCCAGCAGCTTCGGCAATCAAGAGACCCAGTACTTC	CASSFGNQETQYF
once	TRBV3-1	NA	TRBJ2-1	TGTGCCAGCAGCCAATCCCGAGGGGGGATCGAGTTCTTC	CASSQSRGGIEFF
many	TRBV7-2	TRBD2	TRBJ2-1	TGTGCCAGCAGCTTAATAGCGGGGGGATTCAATGAGCAGTTCTTC	CASSLIAGGFNEQFF
NA	TRBV30	TRBD2	TRBJ2-3	TGTGCCTACACCAGGACTAGCGGGAGGATTACAGATACGCAGTATTTT	CAYTRTSGRITDTQYF
many	TRBV7-2	NA	TRBJ2-5	TGTGCCAGCACCCTCGGATTAGAGGGTCAAGAGACCCAGTACTTC	CASTLGLEGQETQYF
few	TRBV20-1	NA	TRBJ1-5	TGCAGTGCTAGCCGGGGGGCAAGCAATCAGCCCCAGCATTTT	CSASRGASNQPQHF
few	TRBV6-1	NA	TRBJ2-6	TGTGCCAGCAGTGAAAGGGAGGGGGTCCTCTCTGGGGCCAACGTCCTGACTTTC	CASSEREGVLSGANVLTF
NA	TRBV6-2/TRBV6-3	NA	TRBJ1-2	TGTGCCAGCGCAAAGGGAGGATACTATGGCTACACCTTC	CASAKGGYYGYTF
NA	TRBV30	NA	TRBJ2-1	TGTGCCTCGGATCGGGGGAGTCAGTTCTTC	CASDRGSQFF
few	TRBV7-2	NA	TRBJ1-3	TGTGCCAGCAGCCCGAGGTCCGGGACTGGAAACACCATATATTTT	CASSPRSGTGNTIYF
NA	TRBV5-1	TRBD2	TRBJ2-2	TGCGCCAGCAGCTTGGCCGGGACTAGCGCCTATGGAACCGGGGAGCTGTTTTTT	CASSLAGTSAYGTGELFF
once	TRBV6-6	NA	TRBJ1-5	TGTGCCAGCAGTGATAGGCTCGGAAGGGGCAATCAGCCCCAGCATTTT	CASSDRLGRGNQPQHF
few	TRBV27	NA	TRBJ2-7	TGTGCCAGCAGTTTTGGACTTACCTACGAGCAGTACTTC	CASSFGLTYEQYF